The source of this T cell receptor (beta chain) is a study of STAT5B mutations in CD4+ large granular lymphocyte leukemia. Germline CDR1 reads SNHLY; CDR2 reads FYNNEI. This CDR3 comprises 15 residues. The V and J ends lost 6 bases and 0 bases, in that order; junction bases with no gene match: 6. Sequencing was performed with immunoSEQ multiplex PCR; in TCRdb, only in-frame clones are kept and a portion is missing. The repertoire consists of just over 25,000 clones, with roughly 79% occurring once and the leading ten covering 0.33%. Sequencing used CD4+ T cells from blood buffy coats. V and J are TRBV2 and TRBJ1-1, with TRBD1 identical over 8 bases. The TCR sequence derives from a human donor in good health. CDR3 in DNA: TGTGCCAGCAGGAAGGACAGGGCATTGAACACTGAAGCTTTCTTT. This sequence encodes CASRKDRALNTEAFF.